The 30 T cell receptor beta chains in this list originate from one sample, sequenced in a study of cytomegalovirus exposure and HLA in healthy donors. It was with 60 Vbeta and 13 Jbeta primers that the PCR ran. Profiled with immunoSEQ multiplex PCR; TCRdb holds only in-frame clones, not every one. The sample table sets out 95,000 to 150,000 clones. The specimen was PBMCs. These receptor sequences come from a man between 18 and 29 years old in good health and CMV-seronegative.

Note on this clone: This sample includes further DNA sequences coding for the same CDR3. The J gene is TRBJ2-1, the V gene TRBV5-1; a possible D gene is TRBD1 (5 bases). CDR1 and CDR2 (germline): SGHRS, YFSETQ. CDR3 length equals 13 residues. The germline V and J ends were trimmed by 0 bases and 4 bases, with 5 bases remaining between them. The CDR3 bases are TGCGCCAGCAGCTTGGGACAGTACAATGAGCAGTTCTTC. Its translation: CASSLGQYNEQFF.

This sequence joins TRBV6-1 and TRBJ1-5, with 7 bases that match TRBD1. The length of the CDR3 is 15 residues. The germline V gene has CDR1 MNHNS and CDR2 SASEGT. V lost 4 bases, J lost 9 bases, and 12 bases stayed unmatched. CDR3 residues: CASSAWDSSQGPQHF. CDR3 sequence (DNA): TGTGCCAGCAGTGCATGGGACAGTAGCCAGGGGCCCCAGCATTTT.

The rearrangement links TRBV18 to TRBJ1-2; 8 positions match TRBD1. Germline lookup yields CDR1 KGHSH and CDR2 LQKENI. The CDR3 runs to 15 residues. Germline trimming cut 6 bases from V and 6 bases from J; bases unmatched to any gene: 12. CDR3 nucleotide sequence: TGTGCCAGCTCGCCAGACCAGACAGGGGAGGATGGCTACACCTTC. It translates to CASSPDQTGEDGYTF.

Note on this clone: Other DNA variants within this sample encode the same CDR3. The chain has TRBV18 and TRBJ2-5, with D uncertain. Germline V gene data show CDR1 as KGHSH and CDR2 as LQKENI. CDR3 length: 12 amino acids. Deletions cut 2 bases from V and 4 bases from J, with 5 bases between. The CDR3 loop reads CASSPGRETQYF. The CDR3 region has the DNA TGTGCCAGCTCACCAGGCAGAGAGACCCAGTACTTC.

The genes are TRBV6-1 and TRBJ1-2; weak D call: TRBD1 (6 bases). Germline V gene data show CDR1 as MNHNS and CDR2 as SASEGT. The CDR3 sequence is 15 residues long. The ends were cut back, 10 bases at V and 4 bases at J, with 22 bases in the middle. CDR3 protein: CATSSGQRQLYGYTF. The CDR3, as DNA: TGTGCCACTTCGTCCGGACAGAGGCAACTCTATGGCTACACCTTC.

This sequence joins TRBV5-1 and TRBJ2-5; TRBD2 matches 14 bases. V shed 5 bases, J shed 5 bases, and the junction held 11 bases outside the gene matches. The CDR3 is made up of 17 amino acids. The germline V gene encodes CDR1 SGHRS and CDR2 YFSETQ. CDR3: CASRTTSGGVVRETQYF. The CDR3 region has the DNA TGCGCCAGCAGGACGACTAGCGGGGGGGTGGTACGTGAGACCCAGTACTTC.

The chain links TRBV9 to TRBJ1-1, with D tentatively TRBD1 (6 bases). CDR1 and CDR2 from the germline V gene are SGDLS and YYNGEE. The CDR3 is 15 residues long. The V gene lost 2 bases and the J gene lost 0 bases, with 11 bases spanning the gap. The CDR3 reads CASSVGGAVNTEAFF. The CDR3 DNA reads as TGTGCCAGCAGCGTGGGGGGGGCGGTGAACACTGAAGCTTTCTTT.

The J gene is TRBJ2-7, the V gene TRBV5-1; D gene ambiguous. Germline values: CDR1 SGHRS, CDR2 YFSETQ. CDR3 length: 13 amino acids. V lost 0 bases and J lost 5, with 9 bases in between. CDR3 in DNA: TGCGCCAGCAGCTTGGGCGGCGGAGACGAGCAGTACTTC. Translated: CASSLGGGDEQYF.

V gene TRBV5-4 combines with J gene TRBJ1-2; 7 bases map to TRBD1. CDR1 is SGHNT, CDR2 YYREEE, per germline (reference sequence). V shed 1 base and J 4 bases; nucleotides not matched to a gene: 7. This CDR3 has 15 residues. As DNA, the CDR3 is TGTGCCAGCAGCTTGTCAGGGGGTTATAGCTATGGCTACACCTTC. Its translation: CASSLSGGYSYGYTF.

This rearrangement joins TRBV6-5 to TRBJ2-6; no definite D call. The V and J ends lost 10 bases and 1 base respectively, with 5 bases between them. The length of the CDR3 is 12 residues. Germline-derived CDR1 and CDR2 are MNHEY and SVGAGI. CDR3 in DNA: TGTGCCACCTCGTCTGGGGCCAACGTCCTGACTTTC. Translated: CATSSGANVLTF.

The chain employs TRBV13 and TRBJ1-1; possibly TRBD1 for D (6 bases). The CDR3 covers 16 residues. Germline loops: CDR1 PRHDT, CDR2 FYEKMQ (reference sequence). V shed 2 bases and J shed 11 bases, with 24 bases lying between them. In DNA form, the CDR3 reads TGTGCCAGCAGCTTAAAGTCGACAGGCGTTCGGATGGAGGCTTTCTTT. It translates to CASSLKSTGVRMEAFF. The full variable domain, with the rest looked up from reference TRBV13 and TRBJ1-1, is AAGVIQSPRHLIKEKRETATLKCYPIPRHDTVYWYQQGPGQDPQFLISFYEKMQSDKGSIPDRFSAQQFSDYHSELNMSSLELGDSALYFCASSLKSTGVRMEAFFGQGTRLTVV.

The chain combines TRBV9 with TRBJ1-2, with 10 bases lining up with TRBD1. The CDR3 covers 14 residues. Per the germline V gene, CDR1 is SGDLS and CDR2 is YYNGEE. Losses at the gene ends were 5 bases for V and 2 bases for J; bases not matched to a gene: 3. The CDR3, as DNA: TGTGCCAGCAGAGCGACAGGGGGCAACTATGGCTACACCTTC. Translated: CASRATGGNYGYTF.

CDR3 DNA sequence: TGTGCCAGCAGCCAAGCCCACGGGATCGAATCGAGTGAGCAGTACTTC. Translating it yields CASSQAHGIESSEQYF. The V gene is TRBV4-2, the J gene TRBJ2-7; weak D call: TRBD2 (5 bases). The germline gives CDR1 LGHNA, CDR2 YNFKEQ. The CDR3 is made up of 16 amino acids. The V end lost 1 base, the J end lost 7 bases, and 20 bases lay between the germline ends.

The chain links TRBV15 to TRBJ1-5; D is ambiguous. V lost 1 base, J lost 4 bases, and 11 bases lay in between. This CDR3 is built from 15 residues. Germline CDR1 LNHNV, CDR2 YYDKDF (reference sequence). The CDR3 spells CATSRASRPNQPQHF. CDR3 nucleotides: TGTGCCACCAGCAGAGCGTCCAGGCCAAATCAGCCCCAGCATTTT.

This chain joins TRBV30 and TRBJ1-1; the D is unclear. Trimming shortened V by 1 base and J by 4 bases, and 13 bases separated the two germline ends. The CDR3 sequence is 14 residues long. Germline-derived CDR1 and CDR2 are GTSNPN and SVGIG (reference sequence). CDR3 coding DNA: TGTGCCTGGAGTGCCCCGAGGTTGGGCACTGAAGCTTTCTTT. The encoded protein is CAWSAPRLGTEAFF.

This chain uses TRBV29-1 with TRBJ2-1, with 11 bases lining up with TRBD2. The V segment lost 8 bases and the J segment 4 bases; nucleotides outside the gene matches: 4. Germline CDR1 reads SQVTM; CDR2 reads ANQGSEA. This CDR3 spans 13 amino acids. In nucleotides, the CDR3 is TGCAGCTCGGGGACTAGCGGTTACAATGAGCAGTTCTTC. Amino acid sequence: CSSGTSGYNEQFF.

The chain couples TRBV25-1 to TRBJ2-3, with D possibly TRBD1 on 5 matching bases. The CDR3 loop spans 14 amino acids. With 2 bases removed from V and 5 bases from J, the gap between germline ends came to 11 bases. Germline values: CDR1 MGHDK, CDR2 SYGVNS. The CDR3 sequence: CASSERQPGDTQYF. The CDR3 DNA reads TGTGCCAGCAGTGAACGACAGCCGGGAGATACGCAGTATTTT.

The gene calls are TRBV2 and TRBJ2-7; 9 nucleotides match TRBD2. Germline assignment: CDR1 SNHLY and CDR2 FYNNEI. CDR3 length equals 13 residues. CDR3 loop: CAIRGRAQYEQYF. CDR3 bases: TGTGCTATACGCGGGAGGGCCCAGTACGAGCAGTACTTC.

The genes are TRBV27 and TRBJ2-7; 10 bases are shared with TRBD2. The germline V gene has CDR1 MNHEY and CDR2 SMNVEV (reference sequence). This CDR3 is 17 amino acids long. The V gene end was trimmed by 4 bases and the J gene end by 5 bases; junction bases not matched to a gene: 14. In DNA, the CDR3 is TGTGCCAGCAGTTCTCTTTTACGACTAGCGGGTGGTGACGAGCAGTACTTC. Translating it yields CASSSLLRLAGGDEQYF.

This chain links TRBV5-1 with TRBJ2-5; 11 bases are shared with TRBD2. This CDR3 is 13 amino acids long. The V gene end was trimmed by 6 bases and the J gene end by 5 bases; junction bases not matched to a gene: 3. Germline CDR1 is SGHRS and CDR2 is YFSETQ. CDR3 region: CASTLAGGETQYF. The DNA of the CDR3 is TGCGCCAGCACCTTAGCGGGAGGGGAGACCCAGTACTTC.

The gene calls are TRBV2 and TRBJ1-1; D may be TRBD1 (6 bases). Germline V gene data show CDR1 as SNHLY and CDR2 as FYNNEI. The V end was cut by 6 bases, the J end by 1 base, with 9 bases between. The CDR3 length is 13 residues. In DNA, the CDR3 is TGTGCCAGCAGAACGACAGGGAACACTGAAGCTTTCTTT. Amino acids: CASRTTGNTEAFF.

The rearrangement uses TRBV11-2 and TRBJ2-5; possible D gene TRBD1, 5 bases. The CDR3 has 14 residues. Trimming left V 1 base short and J 5 bases short, with 11 bases between. Germline loops: CDR1 SGHAT, CDR2 FQNNGV. In DNA form, the CDR3 reads TGTGCCAGCAGCTTAGTTAGCCCAGGGGAGACCCAGTACTTC. Its protein product is CASSLVSPGETQYF.

The chain carries TRBV9 and TRBJ1-2, with 8 nucleotides matching TRBD1. The CDR3 sequence is 13 residues long. The V gene's germline CDR1 is SGDLS and CDR2 YYNGEE. The trim removed 3 bases at V and 10 bases at J, leaving 8 bases unmatched. The CDR3 DNA follows: TGTGCCAGCAGCGCAGACAGGGGCCCGACCTACACCTTC. It encodes CASSADRGPTYTF.

The J gene is TRBJ2-2, the V gene TRBV28, with D maybe TRBD1 (5 bases). Germline V gene lookup returns CDR1 MDHEN and CDR2 SYDVKM. This CDR3 has 14 residues. Trimming removed 7 bases from V and 7 bases from J, with 16 bases in between. The CDR3 loop reads CASTREGVNGELFF. The CDR3 DNA reads TGTGCCAGCACCAGAGAAGGGGTAAACGGGGAGCTGTTTTTT.

In regard to this clone: This sample includes further DNA sequences coding for the same CDR3. The V and J genes are TRBV11-2 and TRBJ2-7; tentatively, D is TRBD2 (6 bases). This CDR3 has 14 residues. The V gene's germline CDR1 is SGHAT and CDR2 FQNNGV. With 1 base removed from V and 1 base from J, the gap between germline ends came to 8 bases. CDR3 sequence reads: CASSLGRGSYEQYF. In DNA form, the CDR3 reads TGTGCCAGCAGCTTAGGTCGGGGGTCCTACGAGCAGTACTTC.

The chain couples TRBV5-1 to TRBJ2-3; TRBD1 matches 11 bases. The CDR3 has 15 amino acids. J was trimmed by 6 bases and V by 1 base; bases with no gene match: 4. Germline CDR1 SGHRS, CDR2 YFSETQ. CDR3 nucleotide sequence: TGCGCCAGCAGCTTGTCTGGGACAGGGGGGGATACGCAGTATTTT. As protein: CASSLSGTGGDTQYF.

V is TRBV18 and J is TRBJ1-1; TRBD1 agrees at 8 bases. Unmatched junction bases numbered 6, after V lost 2 bases and J lost 1 base. In germline, CDR1 is KGHSH, CDR2 LQKENI. This CDR3 is built from 16 residues. The CDR3 here is CASSPIGQGANTEAFF. Here the CDR3 DNA reads TGTGCCAGCTCACCAATCGGACAGGGAGCGAACACTGAAGCTTTCTTT. The whole variable domain, remainder taken from reference TRBV18 and TRBJ1-1, is NAGVMQNPRHLVRRRGQEARLRCSPMKGHSHVYWYRQLPEEGLKFMVYLQKENIIDESGMPKERFSAEFPKEGPSILRIQQVVRGDSAAYFCASSPIGQGANTEAFFGQGTRLTVV.

The chain uses TRBV5-1 and TRBJ2-7; perhaps TRBD1 as D (6 bases). The CDR3 is 14 amino acids. Per germline, CDR1 SGHRS and CDR2 YFSETQ. The germline V and J ends were trimmed by 1 base and 3 bases, with 11 bases remaining between them. This chain's CDR3 is CASSLRTDSYEQYF. In DNA form, the CDR3 reads TGCGCCAGCAGCTTGAGGACAGACAGCTACGAGCAGTACTTC.

The chain couples TRBV7-8 to TRBJ1-1; possible D gene TRBD1, 6 bases. Trimming removed 2 bases from V and 2 bases from J, with 12 bases in between. Germline V gene data show CDR1 as SGHVS and CDR2 as FQNEAQ. The CDR3 has 15 residues. Here the CDR3 reads CASSLIQGTNTEAFF. Here the CDR3 DNA reads TGTGCCAGCAGCTTAATTCAGGGGACCAACACTGAAGCTTTCTTT.

CDR3 region: CASSSSGTGSPYEQYF. The CDR3 coding sequence is TGTGCCAGCAGCTCGTCCGGGACAGGGTCCCCTTACGAGCAGTACTTC. The chain links TRBV7-9 to TRBJ2-7, with TRBD1 matching over 9 bases. Trimming took 4 bases from V and 4 from J; bases not matched to a gene: 11. There are 16 residues in the CDR3. Germline CDR1 and CDR2: SEHNR and FQNEAQ (reference sequence). Drawing the rest from reference TRBV7-9 and TRBJ2-7, the complete variable domain is DTGVSQNPRHKITKRGQNVTFRCDPISEHNRLYWYRQTLGQGPEFLTYFQNEAQLEKSRLLSDRFSAERPKGSFSTLEIQRTEQGDSAMYLCASSSSGTGSPYEQYFGPGTRLTVT.